Sequencing of this T cell receptor beta chain was carried out in a study of T cell responses to AZD1222 COVID-19 vaccine (TCRdb year 2021). As for the study more broadly: TCR sequencing was performed for about 240 trial participants, of whom around 200 were given two doses of AZD1222 and approximately 25 were given two doses of MenACWY control vaccine. Trial participants were enrolled by age into 18-55, 56-69 and 70-plus year subgroups, with about 150, 27 and 61 TCR-sequenced participants respectively. The investigation overall reported the following: Conclusions about previously exposed vaccinees are limited because only a handful of AZD1222 recipients were SARS-CoV-2 seropositive at baseline. A significant rise in spike-specific TCR breadth and depth was observed after two AZD1222 doses relative to day 0 and relative to MenACWY recipients. Participants were mostly white British, with more females than males. The authors suggested clonal diversity may have been underestimated. Because no day 14 peak-response samples were available, repertoires were characterized only after the peak T cell response. The vaccine-associated CD4 TCRs covered the entire spike protein, and the dominant responses fell in regions 160-218 and 743-854. Nearly half of unique spike-specific TCRs reportedly recognized epitopes outside regions mutated in the B.1.351 and B.1.1.7 variants. In the small 56-69-year group, the increase in depth fell short of significance, most likely because of low power.

This sample's time point label indicates: about 28 days (+/-7) after the second vaccine dose. Sample treatment or condition, as interpreted from the label and publication: meningococcal conjugate vaccine given as trial control. The vaccinee samples were drawn from two UK trials, COV001 and COV002, one of which was a single-blind randomized controlled phase 2/3 trial testing AZD1222 (ChAdOx1 nCoV-19) in healthy adults. For TCRbeta chain sequencing, PBMC samples from trial participants were taken at day 0 and at day 28 after the second dose. This clone was seen more than once but under ten times. There is no known antigen for this receptor. The record has no base qualities; no much larger clone is one base away. CDR1 and CDR2, per the germline V gene, are SGHRS and YFSETQ. From V the trimming removes 4 bases and from J it removes 2 bases, while the gene matches leave 6 bases of the junction unaccounted for. Inclusive of the bounding cysteine and phenylalanine, the CDR3 is 15 residues long. The DNA shown is the 45-base CDR3, in frame from base 1.

The CDR3 regions of human TCRbeta chains were subjected to immunosequencing. Concerning the study's data processing: Repertoire TCRs were checked for matches against a reference library of SARS-CoV-2-specific TCRs that had been generated using the MIRA antigen-specificity platform. Breadth meant the fraction of unique TCRs that were SARS-CoV-2-associated, whereas depth meant the fraction of total T cells that were SARS-CoV-2-associated. Using the MIRA data, every spike-specific TCR was mapped to the spike region that the TCR reacted to and assigned to either a CD4 or a CD8 class. Log10-transformed breadth and depth values were compared by one-way ANOVA with Sidak's multiple comparisons tests. TCRdb holds this immuneACCESS table with in-frame rearrangements only. Some clones are missing; in checked studies, unresolved V genes explain under half, and the rest has no known cause. V, J and clone size derive from that table, while D and trimming were established from the DNA sequence. This sample holds around 140,000 clones; around 90% were observed only once. The top ten constitute about 7.5% of the sample.

The rearranged chain carries TRBV5-1 and TRBJ2-3; TRBD1 fits 8 bases in the junction. This TCR came from an adult who received the MenACWY meningococcal vaccine as a control. The sequences come from peripheral blood, collected 28 days after the second dose of the MenACWY control vaccine. The DNA sequence reads TGCGCCAGCAGCAAACAGGGGGATTTCACAGATACGCAGTATTTT. This encodes CASSKQGDFTDTQYF.